The next 21 T cell receptor beta chains were all read from a single sample in a study of human T cells and chemical hapten exposure. TCRdb ran MiXCR on the RACE reads and lists one entry per CDR3 protein. The table lists about 120,000 distinct CDR3 sequences, around 10% of them singletons, with approximately 1.4% in the top ten. Time point denoted: patch test 1, 2 weeks after DPC sensitization. Indicated treatment: therapeutic diphenylcyclopropenone sensitization with weekly scalp DPC. This material consisted of whole blood, taken in connection with sensitization to the hapten diphenylcyclopropenone (DPC). These TCRs come from a woman between 50 and 59 years old with alopecia areata. Some clones in this sample may be carry-over from other donors' samples.

The table lists this clonotype with a few counts. The chain combines TRBV7-2 with TRBJ2-7; 9 bases match TRBD1. There are 14 residues in the CDR3. CDR1 is SGHTA, CDR2 FQGNSA, per germline. The trim removed 6 bases at V and 3 bases at J, leaving 6 bases unmatched. In DNA, the CDR3 is TGTGCCAGCAGACCTCCGGGACAGGGCTACGAGCAGTACTTC. Its translation: CASRPPGQGYEQYF.

The table lists this clonotype with a few counts. CDR3 protein: CASRGTEYEAFF. Written as DNA, the CDR3 is TGTGCCAGCAGGGGGACGGAATATGAAGCTTTCTTT. The rearrangement links TRBV28 to TRBJ1-1; TRBD1 might be the D (5 bases). The CDR3 has 12 amino acids. V dropped 6 bases and J dropped 7 bases, with 12 bases sitting between them. CDR1 MDHEN and CDR2 SYDVKM come from the germline V gene.

This clonotype was counted between two and nine times. This chain connects TRBV5-1 to TRBJ2-2, with unresolved D. The ends were cut back, 5 bases at V and 5 bases at J, with 19 bases in the middle. In germline, CDR1 is SGHRS, CDR2 YFSETQ. The CDR3 has 16 residues. This CDR3 is CASSPLDSLNTGELFF. CDR3 DNA sequence: TGCGCCAGCAGTCCTCTAGATTCTTTGAATACCGGGGAGCTGTTTTTT.

Only a few counts were recorded for this clonotype. The rearrangement links TRBV29-1 to TRBJ2-1, with TRBD2 as a possible D gene (6 bases). From germline, CDR1 is SQVTM and CDR2 ANQGSEA. V was shortened by 6 bases and J by 0 bases, with 12 bases between the two germline ends. The CDR3 extends over 14 amino acids. This CDR3 is CSVGGVSSYNEQFF. In nucleotides, the CDR3 is TGCAGCGTGGGCGGGGTCAGCTCCTACAATGAGCAGTTCTTC.

This clonotype has only a few counts. The chain combines TRBV14 with TRBJ1-6; no reliable D call. The CDR3 extends over 15 amino acids. Deletions cut 0 bases from V and 3 bases from J, with 6 bases between. Germline loops: CDR1 SGHDN, CDR2 FVKESK. CDR3 amino acids: CASSQDNLYNSPLHF. The CDR3, as DNA: TGTGCCAGCAGCCAAGACAACCTCTATAATTCACCCCTCCACTTT.

V and J are TRBV3-1 and TRBJ2-5; tentative D call: TRBD2 (5 bases). V was shortened by 3 bases and J by 1 base, with 9 bases between the two germline ends. Germline V gene lookup returns CDR1 LGHDT and CDR2 YNNKEL (reference sequence). The CDR3 covers 14 residues. CDR3 region: CASSQAGPQETQYF. The CDR3 nucleotides are TGTGCCAGCAGCCAGGCGGGCCCCCAAGAGACCCAGTACTTC.

This clonotype was observed at least ten times. The chain is built from TRBV10-2 and TRBJ1-5; D ambiguous. Looked up from germline, CDR1 is WSHSY and CDR2 is SAAADI. The germline V and J ends were trimmed by 2 bases and 3 bases, with 11 bases remaining between them. The CDR3 has 15 residues. The CDR3 sequence: CASSEDPVYNQPQHF. The CDR3 DNA sequence: TGCGCCAGCAGTGAGGATCCGGTTTACAATCAGCCCCAGCATTTT.

In its sample, this clonotype was seen a few times. The chain carries TRBV19 and TRBJ2-7; a possible D gene is TRBD2 (6 bases). Germline V lookup: CDR1 LNHDA, CDR2 SQIVND (reference sequence). Deletions cut 10 bases from V and 3 bases from J, with 16 bases between. This CDR3 is 13 amino acids long. The CDR3: CATAWTGSYEQYF. The CDR3 coding sequence is TGTGCCACCGCCTGGACCGGGAGCTACGAGCAGTACTTC.

The chain joins TRBV6-5 to TRBJ2-7; TRBD2 agrees at 12 bases. CDR3 length equals 16 residues. Germline values: CDR1 MNHEY, CDR2 SVGAGI. V dropped 2 bases and J dropped 2; count of bases not matched to a gene: 4. The CDR3 DNA reads TGTGCCAGCAGTTACAGTAGACTAGCGGGAGCCTACGAGCAGTACTTC. It encodes CASSYSRLAGAYEQYF.

This clonotype appeared a single time. This chain uses TRBV7-2 with TRBJ1-2, with TRBD1 as a possible D gene (5 bases). Germline CDR1 reads SGHTA; CDR2 reads FQGNSA. This CDR3 is built from 13 residues. The germline V and J ends were trimmed by 4 bases and 8 bases, with 14 bases remaining between them. The chain's CDR3 is CASSSPGDFGYTF. DNA for the CDR3: TGTGCCAGCAGCTCACCGGGGGATTTCGGCTACACCTTC.

This clonotype was observed at least ten times. This rearrangement joins TRBV12-3 or TRBV12-4 to TRBJ2-1; 7 bases agree with TRBD2. V was pared by 6 bases and J by 12 bases, with 8 bases of the junction left unmatched. CDR3 size: 12 residues. CDR3 sequence (DNA): TGTGCCAGCAGAGAATCTAGCGGAGCGCAGTTCTTC. It yields the protein CASRESSGAQFF.

This clonotype was recorded many times. CDR3 protein: CASQYAPETGELFF. The CDR3 DNA reads as TGTGCCAGTCAGTATGCCCCTGAAACCGGGGAGCTGTTTTTT. The chain is built from TRBV19 and TRBJ2-2, with unresolved D. V was shortened by 8 bases and J by 5 bases, with 15 bases between the two germline ends. Germline V gives CDR1 LNHDA, CDR2 SQIVND (reference sequence). The CDR3 has 14 residues. The whole variable domain, filled in from reference TRBV19 and TRBJ2-2, reads DGGITQSPKYLFRKEGQNVTLSCEQNLNHDAMYWYRQDPGQGLRLIYYSQIVNDFQKGDIAEGYSVSREKKESFPLTVTSAQKNPTAFYLCASQYAPETGELFFGEGSRLTVL.

Only a few counts were recorded for this clonotype. The chain couples TRBV5-1 to TRBJ2-6; D tentatively reads TRBD1 or TRBD2 (5 bases each). Germline assignment: CDR1 SGHRS and CDR2 YFSETQ. This CDR3 has 18 amino acids. V gave up 4 bases and J gave up 0 bases, with 17 bases separating them. In nucleotides, the CDR3 is TGCGCCAGCAGCCCGACCGGGACGGCGAGCTCTGGGGCCAACGTCCTGACTTTC. It translates to CASSPTGTASSGANVLTF. Full variable domain (outside the CDR3, taken from reference TRBV5-1 and TRBJ2-6): KAGVTQTPRYLIKTRGQQVTLSCSPISGHRSVSWYQQTPGQGLQFLFEYFSETQRNKGNFPGRFSGRQFSNSRSEMNVSTLELGDSALYLCASSPTGTASSGANVLTFGAGSRLTVL.

This clonotype was picked up many times. This chain links TRBV20-1 with TRBJ2-7; 10 bases fit TRBD1. In germline, CDR1 is DFQATT, CDR2 SNEGSKA (reference sequence). The CDR3 covers 15 residues. The junction had 8 bases not matched to a gene; V was cut back by 1 base and J by 5 bases. The CDR3 reads CSARGADRGTDEQYF. CDR3 coding DNA: TGCAGTGCTAGAGGCGCGGACAGGGGGACCGACGAGCAGTACTTC.

This clonotype was seen a handful of times. This rearrangement joins TRBV6-5 to TRBJ2-3; weak D call: TRBD2 (6 bases). In germline, CDR1 is MNHEY, CDR2 SVGAGI. Trimming took 2 bases from V and 2 from J, leaving 17 bases between them. This CDR3 spans 17 amino acids. The CDR3 loop reads CASSYGSTSTITDTQYF. The CDR3 DNA sequence: TGTGCCAGCAGTTACGGATCCACTAGCACAATCACAGATACGCAGTATTTT.

This clonotype has ten or more counts. This rearrangement joins TRBV13 to TRBJ1-2, with D perhaps matching TRBD1 (5 bases). This CDR3 is 14 amino acids long. Germline V gives CDR1 PRHDT, CDR2 FYEKMQ (reference sequence). Trimming shortened V by 4 bases and J by 5 bases, and 14 bases separated the two germline ends. CDR3 DNA: TGTGCCAGCAGCTCCGCGGGGCGCCCTTATGGCTACACCTTC. Translated: CASSSAGRPYGYTF.

This clonotype was seen at least ten times. CDR3 sequence: CASSAEDRGHQPQHF. In DNA form, the CDR3 reads TGTGCCAGCAGCGCGGAGGACAGGGGACACCAGCCCCAGCATTTT. The gene calls are TRBV7-9 and TRBJ1-5; 9 bases are a match to TRBD1. V shed 5 bases, J shed 7 bases, and the junction held 9 bases outside the gene matches. CDR1 is SEHNR and CDR2 is FQNEAQ in the germline V gene (reference sequence). This CDR3 contains 15 residues.

The table lists this clonotype with many counts. This sequence joins TRBV5-5 and TRBJ2-3; D is undetermined. The germline gives CDR1 SGHKS, CDR2 YYEKEE (reference sequence). This CDR3 spans 15 amino acids. Trimming pared 0 bases from V and 2 bases from J, leaving 10 bases between. The CDR3 loop is CASSLAVANTDTQYF. The CDR3 nucleotides are TGTGCCAGCAGCTTGGCGGTGGCCAACACAGATACGCAGTATTTT.

V is TRBV5-1 and J is TRBJ2-1, with D possibly being TRBD1 or TRBD2 (5 bases each). This CDR3 is built from 13 residues. From germline, CDR1 is SGHRS and CDR2 YFSETQ. The V end lost 5 bases, the J end lost 9 bases, and 15 bases lay between the germline ends. CDR3 amino acids: CASSGGRSSEQFF. CDR3 coding DNA: TGCGCCAGCAGTGGGGGAAGATCTAGTGAGCAGTTCTTC.

This clonotype was counted ten times or more. The V and J genes are TRBV7-9 and TRBJ2-4; possibly TRBD1 or TRBD2 for D (5 bases each). The CDR3 runs to 13 residues. Trimming cost V 1 base and J 6 bases, with 7 bases left between them. Germline CDR1 SEHNR, CDR2 FQNEAQ (reference sequence). The CDR3 loop reads CASSLEGRNIQYF. Written as DNA, the CDR3 is TGTGCCAGCAGCTTAGAGGGGAGAAACATTCAGTACTTC.

This clonotype was seen at least ten times. The chain combines TRBV7-9 with TRBJ2-5; perhaps TRBD2 as D (5 bases). Germline assignment: CDR1 SEHNR and CDR2 FQNEAQ (reference sequence). Deletions cut 4 bases from V and 0 bases from J, with 12 bases between. This CDR3 region has 15 residues. The CDR3 DNA follows: TGTGCCAGCAGCTCCCGGGGATCGTACCAAGAGACCCAGTACTTC. The encoded protein is CASSSRGSYQETQYF.